These 28 T cell receptor beta chains originate from one sample sequenced in a study of blood T cell repertoires in COVID-19. Sequencing was performed with immunoSEQ multiplex PCR; in TCRdb, only in-frame clones are kept and a portion is missing. The data contain about 83,000 clones, roughly 80% of them singletons. Sequencing input: peripheral blood. The receptors derive from a woman older than 75 with acute or convalescent COVID-19.

The chain employs TRBV24-1 and TRBJ1-2; no clear D gene. V dropped 1 base and J dropped 4 bases, with 9 bases sitting between them. Germline assignment: CDR1 KGHDR and CDR2 SFDVKD. The CDR3 is made up of 14 amino acids. The CDR3 spells CATSDFLGSYGYTF. As DNA, the CDR3 is TGTGCCACCAGTGATTTTTTGGGGAGCTATGGCTACACCTTC.

This chain links TRBV6-5 with TRBJ2-7; a possible D gene is TRBD1 (6 bases). The CDR3 has 15 amino acids. Per germline, CDR1 MNHEY and CDR2 SVGAGI. Trimming took off 1 base at V and 0 bases at J, with 10 bases between the two ends. CDR3 in DNA: TGTGCCAGCAGTTACTACAGGGAATCCTCCTACGAGCAGTACTTC. Translation: CASSYYRESSYEQYF.

This rearrangement joins TRBV27 to TRBJ2-7; 9 positions agree with TRBD1. The germline V gene encodes CDR1 MNHEY and CDR2 SMNVEV (reference sequence). This CDR3 is 15 amino acids long. Losses at the gene ends were 5 bases for V and 5 bases for J; bases not matched to a gene: 10. The CDR3 is CASSPRDREYDEQYF. CDR3 bases: TGTGCCAGCAGTCCCCGGGACAGGGAGTACGACGAGCAGTACTTC.

The chain is built from TRBV30 and TRBJ1-5; no definite D call. The germline V and J ends were trimmed by 2 bases and 2 bases, with 10 bases remaining between them. CDR3 length equals 14 residues. Germline V lookup: CDR1 GTSNPN, CDR2 SVGIG (reference sequence). The CDR3: CAWSNSRGNQPQHF. As DNA, the CDR3 is TGTGCCTGGAGTAACAGCCGAGGCAATCAGCCCCAGCATTTT.

V gene TRBV10-1 combines with J gene TRBJ2-2; TRBD2 agrees at 8 bases. Germline CDR1 reads WNHNN; CDR2 reads SYGVQD (reference sequence). The trim removed 8 bases at V and 5 bases at J, leaving 10 bases unmatched. This CDR3 has 15 residues. This CDR3 is CASGNGGAGTGELFF. For the CDR3, the DNA is TGCGCCAGCGGAAACGGGGGGGCCGGTACCGGGGAGCTGTTTTTT.

This sequence joins TRBV10-3 and TRBJ2-5; 12 positions match TRBD2. Germline values: CDR1 ENHRY, CDR2 SYGVKD. The trim removed 0 bases at V and 3 bases at J, leaving 8 bases unmatched. There are 18 residues in the CDR3. The CDR3 sequence is CAISESPSGGAEKETQYF. CDR3 DNA sequence: TGTGCCATCAGTGAGTCCCCTAGCGGGGGGGCCGAGAAAGAGACCCAGTACTTC.

The V gene is TRBV27, the J gene TRBJ2-7; 12 positions match TRBD1. Germline loops: CDR1 MNHEY, CDR2 SMNVEV (reference sequence). The CDR3 runs 15 residues. J was trimmed by 3 bases and V by 5 bases; bases with no gene match: 5. The CDR3 region has the DNA TGTGCCAGCAGTAGAGGGACAGGGGGCGTCTACGAGCAGTACTTC. As protein: CASSRGTGGVYEQYF.

The chain links TRBV29-1 to TRBJ2-7; the D gene is possibly TRBD1 (6 bases). The length of the CDR3 is 12 residues. V was trimmed by 6 bases and J by 2 bases, leaving 11 bases between them. Per germline, CDR1 SQVTM and CDR2 ANQGSEA. CDR3 bases: TGCAGCGTAGGAACAGGGACCTACGAGCAGTACTTC. Translating it yields CSVGTGTYEQYF.

The V call is TRBV3-1 (or the pseudogene TRBV3-2), the J call TRBJ1-2; D might be TRBD1 (5 bases). Looked up from germline, CDR1 is LGHDT and CDR2 is YNNKEL (reference sequence). This CDR3 has 17 amino acids. The V end lost 1 base, the J end lost 6 bases, and 21 bases lay between the germline ends. CDR3 sequence (DNA): TGTGCCAGCAGCCAAGGGACCAACAGCCTTCGGGGGAATGGCTACACCTTC. Its translation: CASSQGTNSLRGNGYTF.

The chain recombines TRBV30 with TRBJ2-1, with 9 bases identical to TRBD1. The germline CDR1 and CDR2 sequences are GTSNPN and SVGIG (reference sequence). This CDR3 has 12 amino acids. The CDR3 bases are TGTGTCAGTGGGACAGGGTACAATGAGCAGTTCTTC. Its translation: CVSGTGYNEQFF.

This rearrangement joins TRBV15 to TRBJ1-1; D is undetermined. Between the trimmed V and J ends, which lost 9 bases and 1 base, there was a span of 15 bases. CDR1 and CDR2 from the germline V gene are LNHNV and YYDKDF (reference sequence). There are 14 residues in the CDR3. Here the CDR3 reads CATDSGRENTEAFF. The CDR3 bases are TGTGCCACAGATTCTGGACGGGAGAACACTGAAGCTTTCTTT. Looking up the rest from reference TRBV15 and TRBJ1-1 gives the full variable domain: DAMVIQNPRYQVTQFGKPVTLSCSQTLNHNVMYWYQQKSSQAPKLLFHYYDKDFNNEADTPDNFQSRRPNTSFCFLDIRSPGLGDTAMYLCATDSGRENTEAFFGQGTRLTVV.

The chain has TRBV18 and TRBJ2-7, with 8 bases matching TRBD1. V dropped 3 bases and J dropped 2; count of bases not matched to a gene: 6. The V gene's germline CDR1 is KGHSH and CDR2 LQKENI. The CDR3 length is 15 residues. The CDR3 DNA is TGTGCCAGCTCACCGGGACAGGTGGCCCCCTACGAGCAGTACTTC. Residues: CASSPGQVAPYEQYF.

This sequence joins TRBV19 and TRBJ2-7; 8 nucleotides match TRBD1. The V segment lost 9 bases and the J segment 4 bases; nucleotides outside the gene matches: 5. Germline loops: CDR1 LNHDA, CDR2 SQIVND (reference sequence). The CDR3 is 12 amino acids. The CDR3 protein is CARDRGSYEQYF. In DNA form, the CDR3 reads TGTGCCAGAGACAGGGGTTCGTACGAGCAGTACTTC.

The chain is built from TRBV2 and TRBJ1-2; D call uncertain. V was cut by 3 bases and J by 3 bases, with 11 bases left in between. Germline lookup yields CDR1 SNHLY and CDR2 FYNNEI. The CDR3 covers 14 residues. CDR3 bases: TGTGCCAGCAGTGAGCCAAACAGAGACTATGGCTACACCTTC. Its translation: CASSEPNRDYGYTF.

V usage is TRBV3-1 (or the pseudogene TRBV3-2) and J usage is TRBJ1-1; D unresolved. V was clipped by 1 base and J by 5 bases, with 5 bases between them. Germline V CDR1 and CDR2: LGHDT, YNNKEL (reference sequence). CDR3 length: 12 amino acids. CDR3 sequence: CASSQGETEAFF. The CDR3 DNA sequence: TGTGCCAGCAGCCAAGGTGAGACTGAAGCTTTCTTT.

The V and J genes are TRBV6-5 and TRBJ2-3; 11 bases are shared with TRBD2. Losses at the gene ends were 0 bases for V and 3 bases for J; bases not matched to a gene: 2. Germline V gene lookup returns CDR1 MNHEY and CDR2 SVGAGI. The CDR3 length is 16 residues. This CDR3 is CASSYSTSGGTDTQYF. In nucleotides, the CDR3 is TGTGCCAGCAGTTACTCCACTAGCGGGGGTACAGATACGCAGTATTTT.

The V gene is TRBV5-4, the J gene TRBJ2-5; 8 bases map to TRBD2. Germline V gives CDR1 SGHNT, CDR2 YYREEE (reference sequence). There are 14 residues in the CDR3. V was clipped by 5 bases and J by 0 bases; unmatched bases: 3. The CDR3 reads CASRVSGDQETQYF. CDR3 in DNA: TGTGCCAGCAGGGTTAGCGGGGACCAAGAGACCCAGTACTTC.

A single count supports this clone. The chain employs TRBV29-1 and TRBJ2-7; tentatively, D is TRBD2 (7 bases). This CDR3 has 14 amino acids. Trimming cost V 5 bases and J 0 bases, with 14 bases left between them. Germline V CDR1 and CDR2: SQVTM, ANQGSEA. The CDR3 nucleotides are TGCAGCGTTAAAGGGGGAGGGATCTCCTACGAGCAGTACTTC. Protein: CSVKGGGISYEQYF.

This rearrangement joins TRBV6-5 to TRBJ1-2; 9 bases line up with TRBD1. V dropped 4 bases and J dropped 2; count of bases not matched to a gene: 2. Germline-derived CDR1 and CDR2 are MNHEY and SVGAGI. The CDR3 consists of 14 residues. The CDR3 loop is CASSWTGVNYGYTF. The CDR3 region has the DNA TGTGCCAGCAGTTGGACAGGGGTGAACTATGGCTACACCTTC.

The gene calls are TRBV21-1 and TRBJ2-7; the table assigns TRBD1, which was not confirmed against the DNA. TRBV21-1 is a pseudogene locus. The CDR3 loop spans 15 amino acids. CDR3 sequence: CASSNPGPTSYEQYF. As DNA, the CDR3 is TGTGCCAGCAGCAACCCAGGGCCTACCTCCTACGAGCAGTACTTC.

A single count supports this clone. The chain employs TRBV28 and TRBJ1-2, with D perhaps matching TRBD1 (5 bases). CDR1 MDHEN and CDR2 SYDVKM come from the germline V gene. Trimming removed 4 bases at V and 7 bases at J, with 16 bases between. There are 14 residues in the CDR3. The CDR3 reads CASSSGGVQFGYTF. The CDR3 DNA is TGTGCCAGCAGTTCCGGGGGGGTACAATTTGGCTACACCTTC.

This clone is a singleton in its sample. The gene calls are TRBV2 and TRBJ2-5, with 11 bases matching TRBD2. The CDR3 sequence is 14 residues long. Losses at the gene ends were 6 bases for V and 4 bases for J; bases not matched to a gene: 4. Germline V gives CDR1 SNHLY, CDR2 FYNNEI. CDR3 nucleotide sequence: TGTGCCAGCAGCTTTAGCGGGGGGGGAGAGACCCAGTACTTC. This translates into CASSFSGGGETQYF.

V and J are TRBV19 and TRBJ2-1; 10 nucleotides align to TRBD2. The CDR3 covers 16 residues. Losses at the gene ends were 10 bases for V and 10 bases for J; bases not matched to a gene: 19. The V gene's germline CDR1 is LNHDA and CDR2 SQIVND (reference sequence). CDR3: CATSTQGSGGASEQFF. DNA for the CDR3: TGTGCCACCTCTACTCAAGGGAGCGGGGGGGCCTCGGAGCAGTTCTTC. Full variable domain (rest looked up from reference TRBV19 and TRBJ2-1): DGGITQSPKYLFRKEGQNVTLSCEQNLNHDAMYWYRQDPGQGLRLIYYSQIVNDFQKGDIAEGYSVSREKKESFPLTVTSAQKNPTAFYLCATSTQGSGGASEQFFGPGTRLTVL.

The CDR3 here is CASSIVGGGGQETQYF. Written as DNA, the CDR3 is TGTGCCAGTAGTATAGTCGGCGGGGGGGGCCAAGAGACCCAGTACTTC. The chain links TRBV19 to TRBJ2-5; 9 bases are shared with TRBD2. This CDR3 contains 16 residues. V trimming: 1 base; J trimming: 1 base; junction bases outside the gene matches: 4. From germline, CDR1 is LNHDA and CDR2 SQIVND (reference sequence).

This clone has only one observation. V gene TRBV5-1 combines with J gene TRBJ1-2, with a tentative D call TRBD1 (6 bases). There are 16 residues in the CDR3. Trimming took off 4 bases at V and 0 bases at J, with 16 bases between the two ends. From germline, CDR1 is SGHRS and CDR2 YFSETQ. In DNA, the CDR3 is TGCGCCAGCAGCGTGAGTCCCGACAGGCCTAACTATGGCTACACCTTC. As protein: CASSVSPDRPNYGYTF. Full variable domain (outside the CDR3, taken from reference TRBV5-1 and TRBJ1-2): KAGVTQTPRYLIKTRGQQVTLSCSPISGHRSVSWYQQTPGQGLQFLFEYFSETQRNKGNFPGRFSGRQFSNSRSEMNVSTLELGDSALYLCASSVSPDRPNYGYTFGSGTRLTVV.

This CDR3 reads CATSAVPPGQGRVEQFF. For the CDR3, the DNA is TGTGCCACCAGTGCTGTCCCTCCGGGACAGGGACGGGTTGAGCAGTTCTTC. The chain has TRBV24-1 and TRBJ2-1; 9 nucleotides line up with TRBD1. The CDR3 runs 17 residues. CDR1 KGHDR and CDR2 SFDVKD come from the germline V gene. Trimming at V came to 5 bases and at J to 9 bases, leaving 16 bases not matched to a gene.

The count of this clone is one. This chain uses TRBV6-2 or TRBV6-3 with TRBJ2-3; 16 bases line up with TRBD2. The germline V gene encodes CDR1 MNHEY and CDR2 SVGEGT. The V segment lost 4 bases and the J segment 3 bases; nucleotides outside the gene matches: 7. The CDR3 runs 18 residues. The CDR3 DNA reads as TGTGCCAGCAGTTTCGGGACTAGCGGGGGGGCATGGACAGATACGCAGTATTTT. Translation: CASSFGTSGGAWTDTQYF.

The V and J genes are TRBV19 and TRBJ1-1, with 7 bases aligning to TRBD1. V trimming: 3 bases; J trimming: 4 bases; junction bases outside the gene matches: 5. The CDR3 contains 14 residues. Germline CDR1 reads LNHDA; CDR2 reads SQIVND (reference sequence). The CDR3 nucleotides are TGTGCCAGTAGTATTTATCAGGGGGGCACTGAAGCTTTCTTT. It codes for CASSIYQGGTEAFF. The complete variable domain, with remaining parts taken from reference TRBV19 and TRBJ1-1, reads DGGITQSPKYLFRKEGQNVTLSCEQNLNHDAMYWYRQDPGQGLRLIYYSQIVNDFQKGDIAEGYSVSREKKESFPLTVTSAQKNPTAFYLCASSIYQGGTEAFFGQGTRLTVV.